This is a list of T cell receptor beta chains from one sample in a study of T cell clonotyping in hematopoietic cell transplantation. TCRdb's copy holds only in-frame clones and misses some; the assay was immunoSEQ multiplex PCR. The sample carries around 40,000 clones, roughly 95% recorded once. Source: peripheral blood mononuclear cells, taken before stem cell transplant. The receptors come from a man in his forties or fifties with chronic myeloid leukemia. Some clones in this sample may be carry-over from other donors' samples. The CDR3 runs from the conserved cysteine through the conserved F or W. The D gene is left open where the match is weak. Some rows have no size entry. The others give once, few or many, or a class for an expanded clone.

J gene,V gene,clone size,D gene,CDR3 protein,CDR3 DNA
TRBJ1-2,TRBV30,few,NA,CAWIEFGSYGYTF,TGTGCCTGGATCGAGTTTGGATCCTATGGCTACACCTTC
TRBJ1-1,TRBV19,NA,TRBD1,CASSGPDRVNTEAFF,TGTGCCAGTAGTGGTCCCGACAGGGTGAACACTGAAGCTTTCTTT
TRBJ1-5,TRBV7-2,NA,TRBD1,CASSLQGDQPQHF,TGTGCCAGCAGCCTACAGGGGGATCAGCCCCAGCATTTT
TRBJ2-2,TRBV7-2,NA,TRBD1,CASSSDRDTGELFF,TGTGCCAGCAGCTCAGACAGGGATACCGGGGAGCTGTTTTTT
TRBJ1-5,TRBV9,NA,NA,CASSVGANQPQHF,TGTGCCAGCAGCGTAGGGGCGAATCAGCCCCAGCATTTT
TRBJ1-4,TRBV7-2,NA,NA,CASSLYSGEGEKLFF,TGTGCCAGCAGCTTATATAGTGGGGAAGGGGAAAAACTGTTTTTT
TRBJ2-3,TRBV5-6,NA,NA,CASSLPAGATDTQYF,TGTGCCAGCAGCTTACCCGCGGGGGCCACAGATACGCAGTATTTT
TRBJ2-7,TRBV30,once,NA,CAWRRTGPNEQYF,TGTGCCTGGAGACGGACGGGCCCTAACGAGCAGTACTTC
TRBJ1-1,TRBV19,NA,NA,CASSNGGGGTEAFF,TGTGCCAGCTCTAATGGGGGAGGTGGAACTGAAGCTTTCTTT
TRBJ2-7,TRBV11-3,once,NA,CASSSQGSSYEQYF,TGTGCCAGCAGCTCACAGGGATCGTCCTACGAGCAGTACTTC
TRBJ2-7,TRBV27,once,NA,CASSLSGRGHYEQYF,TGTGCCAGCAGTTTATCGGGACGGGGCCATTACGAGCAGTACTTC
TRBJ2-7,TRBV5-4,NA,NA,CASSLRGSYEQYF,TGTGCCAGCAGCTTGAGGGGTTCTTACGAGCAGTACTTC
TRBJ2-2,TRBV19,NA,NA,CASTAWGSNTGELFF,TGTGCCAGTACCGCGTGGGGGTCGAACACCGGGGAGCTGTTTTTT
TRBJ1-2,TRBV10-3,NA,TRBD1,CAISGQGPLGGYTF,TGTGCCATCAGTGGACAGGGACCCCTAGGGGGCTACACCTTC
TRBJ1-6,TRBV11-3,NA,TRBD1,CASSSGTEGSPLHF,TGTGCCAGCAGCTCCGGGACAGAGGGATCACCCCTCCACTTT
TRBJ1-1,TRBV23-1,NA,NA,CASSQFQDRFTEAFF,TGCGCCAGCAGTCAGTTCCAGGACCGGTTCACTGAAGCTTTCTTT
TRBJ2-1,TRBV4-1,NA,NA,CASSQGSEVRLGLFF,TGCGCCAGCAGCCAAGGGTCAGAAGTCCGTCTGGGACTGTTCTTC
TRBJ2-6,TRBV28,NA,NA,CASNTGANVLTF,TGTGCCAGCAACACTGGGGCCAACGTCCTGACTTTC
TRBJ1-5,TRBV19,NA,TRBD1,CASRTGTGGFPSNQPQHF,TGTGCCAGTAGGACCGGGACAGGGGGCTTCCCGAGCAATCAGCCCCAGCATTTT
TRBJ1-6,TRBV4-3,NA,NA,CASSHRGTENQLSPLHF,TGCGCCAGCAGCCACCGAGGGACGGAGAACCAACTTTCACCCCTCCACTTT
TRBJ2-1,TRBV7-3,NA,NA,CASSLGRGMGNEQFF,TGTGCCAGCAGCTTAGGTCGAGGGATGGGCAATGAGCAGTTCTTC
TRBJ1-6,TRBV5-8,NA,NA,CASNLQGTYNSPLHF,TGTGCCAGCAACCTACAAGGGACCTATAATTCACCCCTCCACTTT
TRBJ2-3,TRBV19,once,NA,CASTPIGGGDTQYF,TGTGCCAGCACGCCCATTGGAGGGGGGGATACGCAGTATTTT
TRBJ1-2,TRBV5-5,NA,TRBD1,CASRPNRGLGRRDSNGYTF,TGTGCCAGCAGGCCCAATAGGGGGCTTGGGAGGCGGGACAGCAATGGCTACACCTTC
TRBJ1-2,TRBV11-3,once,NA,CASSSGLDYGYTF,TGTGCCAGCAGCTCCGGTTTGGACTATGGCTACACCTTC
TRBJ1-3,TRBV6-6,NA,TRBD1,CASTPGQALNTIYF,TGTGCCAGCACTCCGGGACAGGCCTTGAACACCATATATTTT
TRBJ2-3,TRBV18,NA,NA,CASSVLGDNTDTQYF,TGTGCCAGCTCGGTTCTGGGGGACAACACAGATACGCAGTATTTT
TRBJ1-5,TRBV7-2,once,NA,CASSLALTGTSNQPQHF,TGTGCCAGCAGCTTAGCCCTCACAGGGACGAGCAATCAGCCCCAGCATTTT
TRBJ2-7,TRBV5-6,NA,NA,CASSTKDTFYEQYF,TGTGCCAGCAGCACTAAGGACACATTCTACGAGCAGTACTTC
TRBJ1-5,TRBV4-1,NA,TRBD1,CASSQDRTGSQPQHF,TGCGCCAGCAGCCAGGATCGGACAGGGAGCCAGCCCCAGCATTTT
TRBJ1-6,TRBV11-2,NA,NA,CASSFPNSPLHF,TGTGCCAGCAGCTTCCCCAATTCACCCCTCCACTTT
TRBJ2-1,TRBV5-4,NA,TRBD2,CASSPGGSLPPINEQFF,TGTGCCAGCAGTCCCGGGGGGTCTCTACCGCCCATCAATGAGCAGTTCTTC
TRBJ2-7,TRBV7-8,once,TRBD1,CASSGGQPPYEQYF,TGTGCCAGCAGCGGGGGACAGCCCCCCTACGAGCAGTACTTC
TRBJ2-2,TRBV4-2,NA,NA,CASSAPRGADTGELFF,TGTGCCAGCAGCGCTCCCCGGGGGGCGGACACCGGGGAGCTGTTTTTT
TRBJ2-5,TRBV4-1,once,NA,CASSQVGGRETQYF,TGCGCCAGCAGCCAAGTTGGGGGGCGAGAGACCCAGTACTTC
TRBJ1-6,TRBV5-4,NA,NA,CASSQDPGYNSPLHF,TGTGCCAGCAGCCAAGACCCTGGATATAATTCACCCCTCCACTTT
TRBJ2-3,TRBV5-1,NA,NA,CASSPDNTDTQYF,TGCGCCAGCAGCCCGGATAACACAGATACGCAGTATTTT
TRBJ1-5,TRBV15,NA,NA,CATSRSRDTLLNSNQPQHF,TGTGCCACCAGCAGAAGCCGGGACACCCTTTTAAATAGCAATCAGCCCCAGCATTTT